Following are 22 T cell receptor beta chains from one sample sequenced in a study of T cell responses to AZD1222 COVID-19 vaccine. Profiled with immunoSEQ multiplex PCR; TCRdb holds only in-frame clones, not every one. The data hold 150,000 to 200,000 clones, with approximately 90% observed a single time. Material: peripheral blood, obtained 28 days after the second dose of the MenACWY control vaccine. The receptors were sampled from an adult who received the MenACWY meningococcal vaccine as a control.

This clone has a single count. The rearrangement uses TRBV6-5 and TRBJ1-1; no firm D call. V was trimmed by 7 bases and J by 5 bases, leaving 17 bases between them. The CDR3 is made up of 14 amino acids. CDR1 and CDR2 (germline): MNHEY, SVGAGI. The CDR3, as DNA: TGTGCCAGCATCGACACTACGACGGGGACTGAAGCTTTCTTT. Translating it yields CASIDTTTGTEAFF.

The rearrangement joins TRBV18 to TRBJ1-1; no firm D call. CDR1 and CDR2 from the germline V gene are KGHSH and LQKENI. The CDR3 consists of 16 residues. Trimming cost V 0 bases and J 2 bases, with 13 bases left between them. The CDR3 spells CASSPPSAGVNTEAFF. CDR3 DNA sequence: TGTGCCAGCTCACCACCGAGTGCTGGGGTTAACACTGAAGCTTTCTTT.

This chain joins TRBV27 and TRBJ2-7; 9 bases line up with TRBD1. The CDR3 is made up of 14 amino acids. The junction had 3 bases not matched to a gene; V was cut back by 3 bases and J by 3 bases. CDR1 is MNHEY and CDR2 is SMNVEV in the germline V gene (reference sequence). DNA of the CDR3: TGTGCCAGCAGTTTGGGGACAGGGATCTACGAGCAGTACTTC. Its protein product is CASSLGTGIYEQYF.

This clone appeared a few times. The chain joins TRBV28 to TRBJ1-5; tentatively, D is TRBD1 (5 bases). With 3 bases removed from V and 6 bases from J, the gap between germline ends came to 12 bases. The CDR3 extends over 14 amino acids. Germline V gene data show CDR1 as MDHEN and CDR2 as SYDVKM. CDR3 in DNA: TGTGCCAGCAGTTTTATGGGTACAGGTCAGCCCCAGCATTTT. Amino acids: CASSFMGTGQPQHF.

In its sample, this clone was seen once. The rearrangement uses TRBV2 and TRBJ2-7; 9 bases are a match to TRBD1. The V and J ends lost 1 base and 4 bases, in that order; junction bases with no gene match: 5. Germline V gene sequence: CDR1 SNHLY, CDR2 FYNNEI. The CDR3 totals 15 residues. The CDR3 loop is CASSEVRGTGYEQYF. The DNA of the CDR3 is TGTGCCAGCAGTGAAGTCCGGGGGACAGGGTACGAGCAGTACTTC. The complete variable domain, with remaining parts taken from reference TRBV2 and TRBJ2-7, reads EPEVTQTPSHQVTQMGQEVILRCVPISNHLYFYWYRQILGQKVEFLVSFYNNEISEKSEIFDDQFSVERPDGSNFTLKIRSTKLEDSAMYFCASSEVRGTGYEQYFGPGTRLTVT.

V usage is TRBV6-6 and J usage is TRBJ1-3, with 9 nucleotides matching TRBD1. This CDR3 comprises 13 residues. V shed 11 bases, J shed 2 bases, and the junction held 4 bases outside the gene matches. Germline V lookup: CDR1 MNHNY, CDR2 SVGAGI (reference sequence). The CDR3 here is CAADRGPGNTIYF. The CDR3 region has the DNA TGTGCCGCGGACAGGGGACCTGGAAACACCATATATTTT.

This chain links TRBV6-6 with TRBJ1-3; 7 bases align to TRBD1. With 10 bases clipped from V and 0 bases from J, the junction kept 12 bases outside the gene matches. The CDR3 has 16 amino acids. CDR1 and CDR2 from the germline V gene are MNHNY and SVGAGI (reference sequence). The CDR3 DNA reads TGTGCCACCGACGCGACAGGGATCAGCTCTGGAAACACCATATATTTT. Protein: CATDATGISSGNTIYF.

This clone was observed once. J is TRBJ2-2 and V is TRBV29-1, with D perhaps TRBD2 (6 bases). The CDR3 extends over 13 amino acids. The V gene lost 3 bases and the J gene lost 7 bases, with 12 bases spanning the gap. CDR1 and CDR2 from the germline V gene are SQVTM and ANQGSEA. CDR3 bases: TGCAGCGTTGATTATACCGGGGGCGGGGAGCTGTTTTTT. Translating it yields CSVDYTGGGELFF.

This sequence joins TRBV6-5 and TRBJ2-7; possibly TRBD1 for D (6 bases). There are 14 residues in the CDR3. The V gene's germline CDR1 is MNHEY and CDR2 SVGAGI. The V and J ends lost 0 bases and 2 bases respectively, with 8 bases between them. The chain's CDR3 is CASSYSGAPYEQYF. The CDR3 DNA sequence: TGTGCCAGCAGTTACTCGGGGGCCCCCTACGAGCAGTACTTC.

The chain recombines TRBV5-1 with TRBJ1-2; TRBD1 matches 7 bases. CDR1 is SGHRS, CDR2 YFSETQ, per germline. V dropped 0 bases and J dropped 6; count of bases not matched to a gene: 8. This CDR3 region has 15 residues. The CDR3 nucleotides are TGCGCCAGCAGCTTGGCCCGGACAGGAACAGATGGCTACACCTTC. Translation gives CASSLARTGTDGYTF.

This chain connects TRBV19 to TRBJ2-1; D is uncertain. The V end lost 5 bases, the J end lost 5 bases, and 13 bases lay between the germline ends. The CDR3 has 14 amino acids. Germline CDR1 and CDR2: LNHDA and SQIVND (reference sequence). CDR3 sequence (DNA): TGTGCCAGTAGTGTCCTTCCTACCAACAATGAGCAGTTCTTC. Protein: CASSVLPTNNEQFF.

The chain carries TRBV15 and TRBJ2-5; TRBD2 aligns across 7 bases. The CDR3 length is 16 residues. Per the germline V gene, CDR1 is LNHNV and CDR2 is YYDKDF (reference sequence). V was pared by 2 bases and J by 5 bases, with 11 bases of the junction left unmatched. The CDR3: CATSRTPRGGIETQYF. The CDR3 coding sequence is TGTGCCACCAGCAGAACGCCTAGGGGAGGGATCGAGACCCAGTACTTC.

This clone occurred a few times. This rearrangement joins TRBV5-1 to TRBJ2-1, with 9 positions matching TRBD1. Germline V lookup: CDR1 SGHRS, CDR2 YFSETQ. V shed 3 bases and J 7 bases; nucleotides not matched to a gene: 5. The CDR3 spans 14 residues. The CDR3 loop reads CASSSTGGENEQFF. In DNA form, the CDR3 reads TGCGCCAGCAGCTCGACAGGGGGTGAGAATGAGCAGTTCTTC.

This chain joins TRBV6-5 and TRBJ1-5, with 10 bases that match TRBD1. V gave up 3 bases and J gave up 5 bases; unmatched junction bases: 1. Per germline, CDR1 MNHEY and CDR2 SVGAGI. The CDR3 has 14 residues. The CDR3 bases are TGTGCCAGCAGTTATGGACAGGGGGATCAGCCCCAGCATTTT. Its translation: CASSYGQGDQPQHF.

V and J are TRBV30 and TRBJ1-4; no clear D gene. The CDR3 totals 14 residues. V shed 0 bases and J shed 5 bases, with 10 bases lying between them. Germline-derived CDR1 and CDR2 are GTSNPN and SVGIG (reference sequence). CDR3 amino acids: CAWSVGRINEKLFF. The CDR3 DNA reads as TGTGCCTGGAGTGTAGGGCGCATCAATGAAAAACTGTTTTTT.

In its sample, this clone was seen once. The chain employs TRBV25-1 and TRBJ1-2, with D possibly being TRBD1 (5 bases). Germline CDR1 reads MGHDK; CDR2 reads SYGVNS. V was trimmed by 6 bases and J by 8 bases, leaving 13 bases between them. The CDR3 consists of 12 residues. CDR3 nucleotides: TGTGCCAGCAGCCAGGGTTCCGGCGGCTACACCTTC. This gives the protein CASSQGSGGYTF.

The V call is TRBV11-2, the J call TRBJ1-4; tentatively, D is TRBD1 (6 bases). Trimming took off 2 bases at V and 8 bases at J, with 15 bases between the two ends. Germline-derived CDR1 and CDR2 are SGHAT and FQNNGV. This CDR3 spans 15 amino acids. In DNA form, the CDR3 reads TGTGCCAGCAGCTTATTTAGGGGGGCTGGCGAAAAACTGTTTTTT. It is translated as CASSLFRGAGEKLFF.

This clone was detected only once. The V gene is TRBV9, the J gene TRBJ2-1; D unclear. CDR3 length: 16 residues. V lost 3 bases and J lost 0, with 13 bases in between. Germline assignment: CDR1 SGDLS and CDR2 YYNGEE. The CDR3 region is CASSGWLRSSYNEQFF. In DNA form, the CDR3 reads TGTGCCAGCAGCGGTTGGTTACGAAGCTCCTACAATGAGCAGTTCTTC. The full variable domain, rest sourced from reference TRBV9 and TRBJ2-1, is DSGVTQTPKHLITATGQRVTLRCSPRSGDLSVYWYQQSLDQGLQFLIQYYNGEERAKGNILERFSAQQFPDLHSELNLSSLELGDSALYFCASSGWLRSSYNEQFFGPGTRLTVL.

The chain joins TRBV28 to TRBJ2-3; 10 bases agree with TRBD2. CDR3 length equals 15 residues. The V and J ends lost 3 bases and 5 bases, in that order; junction bases with no gene match: 5. Per the germline V gene, CDR1 is MDHEN and CDR2 is SYDVKM. CDR3 coding DNA: TGTGCCAGCAGTTTCCAGAGCGGGAGGGGAGATACGCAGTATTTT. Its translation: CASSFQSGRGDTQYF.

J is TRBJ1-4 and V is TRBV28; D unresolved. CDR1 and CDR2 from the germline V gene are MDHEN and SYDVKM. This CDR3 comprises 11 residues. Trimming left V 3 bases short and J 7 bases short, with 3 bases between. CDR3 region: CASSFFEKLFF. In DNA, the CDR3 is TGTGCCAGCAGTTTTTTTGAAAAACTGTTTTTT.

This chain uses TRBV24-1 with TRBJ2-5; 7 bases are a match to TRBD2. The germline V gene encodes CDR1 KGHDR and CDR2 SFDVKD. CDR3 length: 13 amino acids. V was pared by 4 bases and J by 4 bases, with 2 bases of the junction left unmatched. CDR3 sequence (DNA): TGTGCCACCAGTGAGGGGGGGAGAGAGACCCAGTACTTC. Protein product: CATSEGGRETQYF.

The V call is TRBV3-1 (or the pseudogene TRBV3-2), the J call TRBJ1-5; D gene unclear. CDR1 is LGHDT, CDR2 YNNKEL, per germline (reference sequence). The CDR3 is 14 residues long. V dropped 1 base and J dropped 5 bases, with 9 bases sitting between them. CDR3 DNA: TGTGCCAGCAGCCAAGGGCCAACTTATCAGCCCCAGCATTTT. Translation: CASSQGPTYQPQHF.